These T cell receptor beta chains were read from a single sample in a study of blood T cell repertoires in COVID-19. Generated by immunoSEQ multiplex PCR, the TCRdb table keeps only in-frame clones and is missing some. The data contain around 260,000 clones, 75% to 90% of them singletons. The sample comprised peripheral blood. Source of these receptors: a man aged 55 to 70 who had recovered from COVID-19. CDR3s include the opening cysteine and the closing phenylalanine or tryptophan. The order of the fields is J gene, V gene, clone size, D gene, CDR3 DNA, CDR3 protein. A D gene is named only where the DNA matches it firmly. Clone size is stated in some rows and not others, as once, few, many or a class when expanded.

TRBJ2-3 | TRBV5-1 | NA | TRBD1 | TGCGCCAGCAGCACGGGACAGGGTTCAGATACGCAGTATTTT | CASSTGQGSDTQYF
TRBJ1-2 | TRBV27 | NA | NA | TGTGCCAGCAGGAGGACGGGACAAAGTGGCTACACCTTC | CASRRTGQSGYTF
TRBJ2-7 | TRBV18 | NA | NA | TGTGCCAGCTCACCATACGCGAGCGGGACAACCTACGAGCAGTACTTC | CASSPYASGTTYEQYF
TRBJ2-7 | TRBV5-6 | NA | NA | TGTGCCAGCAGCAAGAGGGCCTACGAGCAGTACTTC | CASSKRAYEQYF
TRBJ2-2 | TRBV9 | NA | TRBD2 | TGTGCCAGCAGCTCCCCGAGGGCTAGCGGGGGGGAGAACACCGGGGAGCTGTTTTTT | CASSSPRASGGENTGELFF
TRBJ2-1 | TRBV30 | NA | TRBD2 | TGTGCCTGGAACGCCGGGACTAGCGACAATGAGCAGTTCTTC | CAWNAGTSDNEQFF
TRBJ1-1 | TRBV15 | NA | TRBD1 | TGTGCCACCAGCCCTCGAGGGACAGGGGGTAGGTATACTGAAGCTTTCTTT | CATSPRGTGGRYTEAFF
TRBJ2-3 | TRBV5-4 | NA | NA | TGTGCCAGCAGCTTGGTCGCAGCAGATACGCAGTATTTT | CASSLVAADTQYF
TRBJ2-2 | TRBV27 | NA | NA | TGTGCCAGCACCCCGTTCGGAGAAACCGGGGAGCTGTTTTTT | CASTPFGETGELFF
TRBJ1-6 | TRBV9 | NA | NA | TGTGCCCCCAAGGCGGGGTACTCCTATAATTCACCCCTCCACTTT | CAPKAGYSYNSPLHF
TRBJ1-4 | TRBV11-3 | NA | NA | TGTGCCAGCAGCCCCGAGAGTGCAACTAATGAAAAACTGTTTTTT | CASSPESATNEKLFF
TRBJ2-5 | TRBV14 | NA | TRBD2 | TGTGCCAGCAGCCAAGTAGCGGGAGCATCCCAGTACTTC | CASSQVAGASQYF
TRBJ2-1 | TRBV2 | many | NA | TGTGCCAGCAGTGATCGAGTTGAGCAGTTCTTC | CASSDRVEQFF
TRBJ1-5 | TRBV28 | NA | NA | TGTGCCAGCAGTCCCCCGGGACTGACTAGCAATCAGCCCCAGCATTTT | CASSPPGLTSNQPQHF
TRBJ2-1 | TRBV7-8 | NA | NA | TGTGCCAGCACGGAGTACACCGCACCTTCCAATGAGCAGTTCTTC | CASTEYTAPSNEQFF
TRBJ2-1 | TRBV19 | NA | NA | TGTGCCAGTCACCACACTAGCTCCTACAATGAGCAGTTCTTC | CASHHTSSYNEQFF
TRBJ2-7 | TRBV5-4 | once | NA | TGTGCCAGCAGCTTGGATCGGAGCTCCTACGAGCAGTACTTC | CASSLDRSSYEQYF
TRBJ2-1 | TRBV24-1 | NA | TRBD2 | TGTGCCACCAGTGATGCGGGACTACCGAACAATGAGCAGTTCTTC | CATSDAGLPNNEQFF
TRBJ1-1 | TRBV29-1 | NA | TRBD1 | TGCAGCGGTAAGACAGGGGGCAATTCTGAAGCTTTCTTT | CSGKTGGNSEAFF
TRBJ1-2 | TRBV10-3 | once | NA | TGTGCCATCAGTGAGTCTGGACGGAGGTACTATGGCTACACCTTC | CAISESGRRYYGYTF
TRBJ2-5 | TRBV3-1/TRBV3-2 | NA | NA | TGTGCCAGCAGCCAAGACGAATTCAGGCGGACCCAGTACTTC | CASSQDEFRRTQYF
TRBJ1-2 | TRBV7-9 | NA | NA | TGTGCCAGCAGCCCTGCGGGGGGCTATGGCTACACCTTC | CASSPAGGYGYTF
TRBJ2-2 | TRBV6-4 | few | TRBD1 | TGTGCCAGCAGTGAGGAATGGGACAGGGGATATCAAGAAGACACCGGGGAGCTGTTTTTT | CASSEEWDRGYQEDTGELFF
TRBJ2-7 | TRBV29-1 | NA | NA | TGCAGCGTTGGGGGAGTTGGCTCCTACGAGCAGTACTTC | CSVGGVGSYEQYF
TRBJ2-3 | TRBV5-1 | NA | TRBD2 | TGCGCCAGCAGCGCGGGAGGGGTAGATACGCAGTATTTT | CASSAGGVDTQYF
TRBJ2-4 | TRBV19 | NA | TRBD2 | TGTGCCACCCGGGGAGGGATGGTGACCAAAAACATTCAGTACTTC | CATRGGMVTKNIQYF
TRBJ2-7 | TRBV7-3 | few | TRBD1 | TGTGCCAGCAGCTTAACAGGGGGCAATGTCTACGAGCAGTACTTC | CASSLTGGNVYEQYF
TRBJ1-5 | TRBV5-6 | once | TRBD1 | TGTGCCAGCAGCTTGGGACAGGGGCCCGGTCAGCCCCAGCATTTT | CASSLGQGPGQPQHF
TRBJ2-1 | TRBV18 | NA | TRBD2 | TGTGCCAGCTCGACCGGGACTAGCGGGATGGGCAATGAGCAGTTCTTC | CASSTGTSGMGNEQFF
TRBJ1-2 | TRBV5-1 | NA | TRBD1 | TGCGCCAGCAGCTTGCCGGGACAGGCTTTTGGCTACACCTTC | CASSLPGQAFGYTF
TRBJ2-2 | TRBV18 | NA | TRBD2 | TGTGCCAGCTCACCACTACCTAGCGGGAAGGTCCCCGGGGAGCTGTTTTTT | CASSPLPSGKVPGELFF
TRBJ1-2 | TRBV7-2 | NA | NA | TGTGCCAGCAGCTTAGAGGGGTTCTCAGTCTATGGCTACACCTTC | CASSLEGFSVYGYTF
TRBJ2-5 | TRBV4-1 | few | TRBD1 | TGCGCCAGCAGCCGGGGGGACAGGGGGCAGCCGGAGACCCAGTACTTC | CASSRGDRGQPETQYF
TRBJ2-5 | TRBV3-1/TRBV3-2 | NA | TRBD1 | TGTGCCAACAGCCAAAGTTTAGGGACAGGGAAAAGAGAGACCCAGTACTTC | CANSQSLGTGKRETQYF
TRBJ2-1 | TRBV19 | NA | NA | TGTGCCAGCAAATTTTCTAGCTCCTACAATGAGCAGTTCTTC | CASKFSSSYNEQFF
TRBJ2-7 | TRBV5-4 | once | TRBD1 | TGTGCCAGTGGGACAGGGGGTTCCTACGAGCAGTACTTC | CASGTGGSYEQYF
TRBJ1-5 | TRBV6-5 | NA | TRBD1 | TGTGCCATCACAGGGGGCTTCAATCAGCCCCAGCATTTT | CAITGGFNQPQHF
TRBJ1-2 | TRBV24-1 | NA | TRBD1 | TGTGCCACCAGTGATTTTGGGCCAGGGGGTGAGAACTATGGCTACACCTTC | CATSDFGPGGENYGYTF
TRBJ1-3 | TRBV18 | NA | TRBD1 | TGTGCCAGCTCACAAGGACAGGGCGTACGAGGAAACACCATATATTTT | CASSQGQGVRGNTIYF
TRBJ2-7 | TRBV6-5 | NA | NA | TGTGCCAGCAGTTACCAGGGCTACGAGCAGTACTTC | CASSYQGYEQYF
TRBJ1-2 | TRBV19 | NA | TRBD1 | TGTGCCAGTAGTCTCGGACAGGTTTATAACTATGGCTACACCTTC | CASSLGQVYNYGYTF
TRBJ2-7 | TRBV6-1 | NA | TRBD2 | TGTGCCAGCAGTGAAGCCTCCCTAGCGGGAGGGCGTGAGCAGTACTTC | CASSEASLAGGREQYF
TRBJ2-5 | TRBV7-9 | few | TRBD2 | TGTGCCAGCAGCTCTAGCGGGAGTGAGACCCAGTACTTC | CASSSSGSETQYF
TRBJ1-2 | TRBV28 | NA | NA | TGTGCCAGCAGTTTATCCGGCTATGGCTACACCTTC | CASSLSGYGYTF
TRBJ1-6 | TRBV9 | NA | NA | TGTGCCAGCAGCGCCCAGATGTTAATTGGTAATTCACCCCTCCACTTT | CASSAQMLIGNSPLHF
TRBJ1-5 | TRBV10-3 | few | TRBD1 | TGTGCCATCAGTCGACAGGGGAATACGCAGCCCCAGCATTTT | CAISRQGNTQPQHF
TRBJ2-3 | TRBV3-1/TRBV3-2 | NA | NA | TGTGCCAGCAGCCTCGGTCCGGGGAGCACAGATACGCAGTATTTT | CASSLGPGSTDTQYF
TRBJ2-7 | TRBV30 | many | NA | TGTGCCTGGAGTGGTGGAGTCCACGAGCAGTACTTC | CAWSGGVHEQYF
TRBJ2-7 | TRBV7-2 | NA | TRBD2 | TGTGCCAGCAGCTCGATGTTAGCGGGGGACGGCTCCTACGAGCAGTACTTC | CASSSMLAGDGSYEQYF
TRBJ1-3 | TRBV4-2 | NA | TRBD1 | TGTGCCAGCAGCCAAGGTGGAAACAGGGGGCCTGGAAACACCATATATTTT | CASSQGGNRGPGNTIYF
TRBJ2-1 | TRBV7-2 | NA | TRBD1 | TGTGCCAGCAGCCTGACAGGGAGCTCCTACAATGAGCAGTTCTTC | CASSLTGSSYNEQFF
TRBJ2-3 | TRBV7-3 | NA | NA | TGTGCCAGCAGCCGCGGACTGGCATTGACAGATACGCAGTATTTT | CASSRGLALTDTQYF
TRBJ1-2 | TRBV7-2 | NA | NA | TGTGCCAGCAGCTTAGCGCCCGCTGCGGGCAGACTTAACTATGGCTACACCTTC | CASSLAPAAGRLNYGYTF
TRBJ1-3 | TRBV11-2 | once | NA | TGTGCCAGCAACTGGGGGATAGAGGAGGGCTCTGGAAACACCATATATTTT | CASNWGIEEGSGNTIYF
TRBJ2-3 | TRBV2 | NA | NA | TGTGCCAGCAGGCCAGCCGGGACTTCAGATACGCAGTATTTT | CASRPAGTSDTQYF
TRBJ1-1 | TRBV18 | NA | TRBD1 | TGTGCCAGCTCCAAGGACAGGTTGAACACTGAAGCTTTCTTT | CASSKDRLNTEAFF
TRBJ2-1 | TRBV15 | NA | TRBD2 | TGTGCCACCAGCAGTAGCGGGAGCTCCTACAATGAGCAGTTCTTC | CATSSSGSSYNEQFF